These 28 T cell receptor beta chains share one sample of origin, sequenced in a study of cytomegalovirus exposure and HLA in healthy donors. Clones were sequenced by immunoSEQ multiplex PCR, and TCRdb holds only the in-frame ones, with some missing. The table shows under 300,000 clones, with approximately 83% occurring only once. Sequenced material: PBMCs. The source of these receptors is a woman aged 25 to 39 in good health and CMV-seropositive.

The genes are TRBV28 and TRBJ1-5; 8 bases map to TRBD1. The CDR3 contains 15 residues. Trimming took 5 bases from V and 9 from J; bases not matched to a gene: 12. Germline V gives CDR1 MDHEN, CDR2 SYDVKM. The CDR3 sequence is CASSRQGFSERPQHF. The DNA for the CDR3 is TGTGCCAGCAGTAGACAGGGGTTTTCTGAGCGGCCCCAGCATTTT.

This clone has more than one count but fewer than ten. The chain joins TRBV6-5 to TRBJ1-1, with D perhaps matching TRBD1 (5 bases). Germline CDR1 reads MNHEY; CDR2 reads SVGAGI. The CDR3 is made up of 14 amino acids. Trimming pared 4 bases from V and 1 base from J, leaving 10 bases between. The CDR3 is CASSSMTENTEAFF. DNA of the CDR3: TGTGCCAGCAGTTCAATGACAGAGAACACTGAAGCTTTCTTT.

The chain carries TRBV5-1 and TRBJ1-2; D is unresolved. The V end was cut by 0 bases, the J end by 6 bases, with 18 bases between. There are 16 residues in the CDR3. Per germline, CDR1 SGHRS and CDR2 YFSETQ. CDR3 region: CASSLDPFGVMDGYTF. The DNA of the CDR3 is TGCGCCAGCAGCTTGGACCCCTTCGGGGTAATGGATGGCTACACCTTC. The whole variable domain, remainder taken from reference TRBV5-1 and TRBJ1-2, is KAGVTQTPRYLIKTRGQQVTLSCSPISGHRSVSWYQQTPGQGLQFLFEYFSETQRNKGNFPGRFSGRQFSNSRSEMNVSTLELGDSALYLCASSLDPFGVMDGYTFGSGTRLTVV.

The chain recombines TRBV4-1 with TRBJ2-2; possible D gene TRBD1, 5 bases. This CDR3 has 17 amino acids. CDR1 MGHRA and CDR2 YSYEKL come from the germline V gene. The V end was cut by 8 bases, the J end by 6 bases, with 25 bases between. The CDR3 bases are TGCGCCAGCCAACCAAAAGGGCAGGGCTTTTTATCCGGGGAGCTGTTTTTT. It encodes CASQPKGQGFLSGELFF.

The V call is TRBV25-1, the J call TRBJ2-7; TRBD2 aligns across 10 bases. The germline CDR1 and CDR2 sequences are MGHDK and SYGVNS. J lost 3 bases, V lost 8 bases, and 4 bases had no gene match. The CDR3 runs to 13 residues. The CDR3 coding sequence is TGTGCCAGCGAAGGACTAGCGGACTACGAGCAGTACTTC. It encodes CASEGLADYEQYF.

V and J are TRBV10-2 and TRBJ2-7, with 7 bases matching TRBD2. The CDR3 has 16 amino acids. CDR1 and CDR2 (germline): WSHSY, SAAADI. J lost 2 bases, V lost 5 bases, and 12 bases had no gene match. The CDR3 region is CASSQPGEGITYEQYF. In DNA form, the CDR3 reads TGCGCCAGCAGTCAGCCCGGGGAGGGCATCACCTACGAGCAGTACTTC.

This chain joins TRBV6-1 and TRBJ1-3; TRBD1 is a possible D gene (5 bases). The CDR3 is made up of 14 amino acids. Germline V gene data show CDR1 as MNHNS and CDR2 as SASEGT. The germline V and J ends were trimmed by 6 bases and 0 bases, with 9 bases remaining between them. The CDR3 DNA is TGTGCCAGCAGAGAGGACAACTCTGGAAACACCATATATTTT. Translating gives CASREDNSGNTIYF.

This chain joins TRBV19 and TRBJ2-3; 12 bases map to TRBD2. CDR1 and CDR2 from the germline V gene are LNHDA and SQIVND (reference sequence). CDR3 length equals 15 residues. The V gene end was trimmed by 5 bases and the J gene end by 2 bases; junction bases not matched to a gene: 2. The CDR3 sequence: CASSLAGGSTDTQYF. The DNA of the CDR3 is TGTGCCAGTAGTCTAGCGGGAGGGTCCACAGATACGCAGTATTTT.

The chain is built from TRBV30 and TRBJ2-7; perhaps TRBD1 as D (5 bases). Germline CDR1 reads GTSNPN; CDR2 reads SVGIG (reference sequence). V gave up 4 bases and J gave up 4 bases, with 8 bases separating them. This CDR3 has 11 amino acids. The CDR3 DNA follows: TGTGCCTGGACAGGGCGTTACGAGCAGTACTTC. Translated, it gives CAWTGRYEQYF. The complete variable domain, with remaining parts taken from reference TRBV30 and TRBJ2-7, reads SQTIHQWPATLVQPVGSPLSLECTVEGTSNPNLYWYRQAAGRGLQLLFYSVGIGQISSEVPQNLSASRPQDRQFILSSKKLLLSDSGFYLCAWTGRYEQYFGPGTRLTVT.

The rearrangement uses TRBV7-2 and TRBJ2-7; TRBD2 matches 15 bases. Losses at the gene ends were 5 bases for V and 3 bases for J; bases not matched to a gene: 5. The CDR3 loop spans 16 amino acids. Germline V gene data show CDR1 as SGHTA and CDR2 as FQGNSA. CDR3: CASSALGLAGGYEQYF. CDR3 in DNA: TGTGCCAGCAGCGCCTTGGGACTAGCGGGAGGCTACGAGCAGTACTTC.

The chain couples TRBV4-1 to TRBJ2-7; 8 bases agree with TRBD1. CDR1 is MGHRA, CDR2 YSYEKL, per germline. V lost 4 bases to trimming and J lost 2 bases; unmatched junction nucleotides: 7. This CDR3 has 15 residues. CDR3 residues: CASSPGTGLTYEQYF. The CDR3 DNA sequence: TGCGCCAGCAGCCCAGGGACAGGTCTAACCTACGAGCAGTACTTC.

This clone came up a few times. The genes are TRBV6-5 and TRBJ1-5, with D unclear. Germline V gene lookup returns CDR1 MNHEY and CDR2 SVGAGI. This CDR3 is 14 amino acids long. Trimming removed 2 bases at V and 3 bases at J, with 8 bases between. This chain's CDR3 is CASSYNSYNQPQHF. The CDR3 DNA reads as TGTGCCAGCAGTTACAACAGTTACAATCAGCCCCAGCATTTT.

V is TRBV7-8 and J is TRBJ2-7; 7 bases fit TRBD1. This CDR3 has 17 amino acids. Per the germline V gene, CDR1 is SGHVS and CDR2 is FQNEAQ. J was trimmed by 2 bases and V by 2 bases; bases with no gene match: 12. The CDR3 DNA sequence: TGTGCCAGCAGCTTAAGTACAGGGGAGAGGAACCCCTACGAGCAGTACTTC. Its translation: CASSLSTGERNPYEQYF.

The chain uses TRBV6-5 and TRBJ2-1, with D hard to call. V gave up 7 bases and J gave up 6 bases, with 7 bases separating them. The CDR3 is 11 amino acids. Germline loops: CDR1 MNHEY, CDR2 SVGAGI. The CDR3: CASTRSNEQFF. CDR3 nucleotide sequence: TGTGCCAGCACTCGGAGCAATGAGCAGTTCTTC.

The CDR3: CSAEDTGEAFF. As DNA, the CDR3 is TGCAGTGCTGAAGACACGGGAGAAGCTTTCTTT. The genes are TRBV20-1 and TRBJ1-1; D is unresolved. CDR1 is DFQATT and CDR2 is SNEGSKA in the germline V gene (reference sequence). CDR3 length: 11 amino acids. Trimming took 5 bases from V and 8 from J, leaving 12 bases between them.

A remark on this clone: This sample also contains other DNA sequences that code for the same CDR3. The chain joins TRBV4-1 to TRBJ1-5; D call uncertain. Per the germline V gene, CDR1 is MGHRA and CDR2 is YSYEKL. This CDR3 has 13 amino acids. V was cut by 0 bases and J by 7 bases, with 7 bases left in between. CDR3 amino acids: CASSQDRGQPQHF. DNA of the CDR3: TGCGCCAGCAGCCAAGACCGGGGACAGCCCCAGCATTTT.

CDR3 sequence reads: CASSLDIRVGQYF. The CDR3 DNA follows: TGTGCCAGCAGCTTAGATATCAGGGTCGGGCAGTATTTT. The V gene is TRBV7-2, the J gene TRBJ2-3; perhaps TRBD1 as D (5 bases). The germline gives CDR1 SGHTA, CDR2 FQGNSA. Trimming took off 1 base at V and 11 bases at J, with 13 bases between the two ends. CDR3 size: 13 residues. Using reference TRBV7-2 and TRBJ2-3 for the parts outside the CDR3, the full variable domain is GAGVSQSPSNKVTEKGKDVELRCDPISGHTALYWYRQSLGQGLEFLIYFQGNSAPDKSGLPSDRFSAERTGGSVSTLTIQRTQQEDSAVYLCASSLDIRVGQYFGPGTRLTVL.

The CDR3: CASSLGWLTDTQYF. For the CDR3, the DNA is TGCGCCAGCAGCTTGGGGTGGCTCACAGATACGCAGTATTTT. The chain combines TRBV5-1 with TRBJ2-3; D is unclear. Looked up from germline, CDR1 is SGHRS and CDR2 is YFSETQ. V was clipped by 0 bases and J by 2 bases, with 7 bases between them. This CDR3 has 14 residues.

Ten or more counts support this clone. The V call is TRBV4-2, the J call TRBJ1-2; D is ambiguous. V was shortened by 1 base and J by 2 bases, with 8 bases between the two germline ends. The CDR3 has 14 amino acids. Germline lookup yields CDR1 LGHNA and CDR2 YNFKEQ. This CDR3 is CASSQGTGNYGYTF. CDR3 bases: TGTGCCAGCAGCCAAGGGACGGGGAACTATGGCTACACCTTC.

This clone showed up just a few times. The CDR3: CASSEGSHYEQYF. The CDR3 DNA follows: TGTGCCAGCAGTGAGGGCAGCCACTACGAGCAGTACTTC. The V and J genes are TRBV25-1 and TRBJ2-7; D is ambiguous. Germline V gives CDR1 MGHDK, CDR2 SYGVNS. The CDR3 has 13 amino acids. V was pared by 3 bases and J by 3 bases, with 9 bases between.

The chain combines TRBV5-1 with TRBJ1-1, with no clear D. The CDR3 has 20 amino acids. Germline values: CDR1 SGHRS, CDR2 YFSETQ. Trimming removed 5 bases from V and 0 bases from J, with 29 bases in between. The CDR3 here is CASRRFPGDPPSKMNTEAFF. Written as DNA, the CDR3 is TGCGCCAGCAGACGATTTCCGGGAGACCCTCCCTCTAAAATGAACACTGAAGCTTTCTTT.

The chain combines TRBV9 with TRBJ2-5, with 8 positions matching TRBD2. CDR1 and CDR2 (germline): SGDLS, YYNGEE. The CDR3 covers 16 residues. Germline trimming cut 8 bases from V and 2 bases from J; bases unmatched to any gene: 14. CDR3 bases: TGTGCCAGTAATACGGGGACTAGAGATCATCAAGAGACCCAGTACTTC. This codes for CASNTGTRDHQETQYF.

The rearrangement uses TRBV4-1 and TRBJ2-5; D gene unclear. Germline CDR1 and CDR2: MGHRA and YSYEKL. This CDR3 is built from 13 residues. Trimming pared 4 bases from V and 2 bases from J, leaving 8 bases between. CDR3 amino acids: CASSLLAQETQYF. The CDR3 coding sequence is TGCGCCAGCAGCCTCTTGGCACAAGAGACCCAGTACTTC.

V and J are TRBV12-2 and TRBJ1-5. TRBV12-2 is termed a pseudogene. This CDR3 contains 18 residues. The CDR3 DNA reads as TGTGCAAGTCGCCTCGGTGAGGGAACGCCGTATAGCAATCAGCCCCAGCATTTT. Translated, it gives CASRLGEGTPYSNQPQHF.

The chain has TRBV5-1 and TRBJ2-5; tentatively, D is TRBD1 (7 bases). V was trimmed by 4 bases and J by 3 bases, leaving 13 bases between them. Germline CDR1 and CDR2: SGHRS and YFSETQ. This CDR3 is 14 amino acids long. CDR3 in DNA: TGCGCCAGCAGCGGCGGGACAGTGAAAGAGACCCAGTACTTC. Encoded protein: CASSGGTVKETQYF.

The CDR3 region is CASSRGAAGGGNQPQHF. For the CDR3, the DNA is TGTGCCAGCAGCCGTGGGGCAGCCGGAGGGGGCAATCAGCCCCAGCATTTT. This chain joins TRBV9 and TRBJ1-5; TRBD1 might be the D (5 bases). V dropped 4 bases and J dropped 2 bases, with 19 bases sitting between them. The CDR3 loop spans 17 amino acids. Germline V gene sequence: CDR1 SGDLS, CDR2 YYNGEE.

The rearrangement uses TRBV19 and TRBJ1-5, with 7 nucleotides matching TRBD1. CDR1 and CDR2 from the germline V gene are LNHDA and SQIVND (reference sequence). This CDR3 has 16 amino acids. V lost 1 base to trimming and J lost 4 bases; unmatched junction nucleotides: 7. CDR3 bases: TGTGCCAGTAGTATAGGGACAGGCTCAACAAATCAGCCCCAGCATTTT. It translates to CASSIGTGSTNQPQHF.

The chain combines TRBV7-3 with TRBJ1-1; maybe TRBD1 (6 bases). Germline V gene lookup returns CDR1 SGHTA and CDR2 FQGTGA. V was clipped by 0 bases and J by 1 base, with 12 bases between them. CDR3 length: 16 residues. CDR3 in DNA: TGTGCCAGCAGCTTAACGGGGGCAGGGGCGAACACTGAAGCTTTCTTT. Encoded protein: CASSLTGAGANTEAFF.